This T cell receptor (beta chain) appears in the sequencing data of a study of blood T cell repertoires in COVID-19. TCRdb's table, derived via immunoSEQ multiplex PCR, lists solely in-frame clones and lacks some. The sample has 200,000 to 250,000 clones; 82% are singletons. Per the germline V gene, CDR1 is SGHTS and CDR2 is YDEGEE. Unmatched junction bases numbered 9, after V lost 4 bases and J lost 3 bases. The CDR3 extends over 16 amino acids. Sequencing was carried out using peripheral blood. The chain employs TRBV5-8 and TRBJ2-2, with 7 bases identical to TRBD1. This TCR was sampled from an elderly woman with COVID-19, enrolled during active disease. The CDR3 is CASSPYRGGDTGELFF. The CDR3 coding sequence is TGTGCCAGCAGCCCCTATAGAGGGGGCGACACCGGGGAGCTGTTTTTT.